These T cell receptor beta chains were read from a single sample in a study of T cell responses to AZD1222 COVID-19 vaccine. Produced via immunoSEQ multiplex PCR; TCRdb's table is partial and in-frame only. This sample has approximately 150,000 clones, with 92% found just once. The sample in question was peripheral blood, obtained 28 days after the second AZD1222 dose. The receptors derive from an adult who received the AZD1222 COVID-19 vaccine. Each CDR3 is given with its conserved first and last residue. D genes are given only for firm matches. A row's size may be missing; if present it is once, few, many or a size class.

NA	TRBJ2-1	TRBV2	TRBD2	TGTGCCAGCAGCCGACTAGCGATTAATGAGCAGTTCTTC	CASSRLAINEQFF
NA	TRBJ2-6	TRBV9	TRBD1	TGTGCCAGCAGCGTGGACAGGGGTGGGGCCAACGTCCTGACTTTC	CASSVDRGGANVLTF
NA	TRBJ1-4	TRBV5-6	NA	TGTGCCAGCAGTAGGGGCAGGGAGGTGTTTTTT	CASSRGREVFF
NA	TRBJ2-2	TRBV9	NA	TGTGCCAGCAGCGTAGGAAGTAGTAACACCGGGGAGCTGTTTTTT	CASSVGSSNTGELFF
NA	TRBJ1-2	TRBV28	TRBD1	TGTGCCAGCAGCCCAGGGGGCGATGGCTACACCTTC	CASSPGGDGYTF
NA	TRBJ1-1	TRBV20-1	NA	TGCAGTGCTAGTAAGAGGCAGGGTATGGGCACTGAAGCTTTCTTT	CSASKRQGMGTEAFF
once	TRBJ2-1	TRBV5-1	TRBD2	TGCGCCAGCAGCGACCCCCTAGCGGGAGTCTACAATGAGCAGTTCTTC	CASSDPLAGVYNEQFF
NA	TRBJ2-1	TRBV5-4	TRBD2	TGTGCCAGCCCGACCCTAGCGGGACATGAGCAGTTCTTC	CASPTLAGHEQFF
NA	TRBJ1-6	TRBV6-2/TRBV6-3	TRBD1	TGTGCCAGCAGTCGAATTGGGACAGGCGTCGATTCACCCCTCCACTTT	CASSRIGTGVDSPLHF
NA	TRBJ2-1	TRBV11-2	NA	TGTGCCAGCAGCTTAGAGCGGGTCCCCGTTTCGAACTACAATGAGCAGTTCTTC	CASSLERVPVSNYNEQFF
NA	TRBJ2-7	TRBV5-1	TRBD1	TGCGCCAGTAGTGATGGACAGGGCTACGAGCAGTACTTC	CASSDGQGYEQYF